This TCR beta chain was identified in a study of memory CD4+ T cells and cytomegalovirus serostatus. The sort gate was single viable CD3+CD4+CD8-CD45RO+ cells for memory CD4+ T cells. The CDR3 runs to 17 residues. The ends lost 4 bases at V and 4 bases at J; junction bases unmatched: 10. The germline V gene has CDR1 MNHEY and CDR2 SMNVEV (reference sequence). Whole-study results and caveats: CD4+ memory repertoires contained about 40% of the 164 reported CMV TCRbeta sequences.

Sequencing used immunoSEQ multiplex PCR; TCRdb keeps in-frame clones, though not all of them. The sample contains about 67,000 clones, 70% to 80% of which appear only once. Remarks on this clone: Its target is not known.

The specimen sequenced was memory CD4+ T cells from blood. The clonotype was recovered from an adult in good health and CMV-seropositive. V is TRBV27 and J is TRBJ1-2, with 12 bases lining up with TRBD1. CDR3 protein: CASSSGTGGGLSYGYTF. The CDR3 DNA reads TGTGCCAGCAGTTCGGGGACAGGGGGCGGCTTGAGCTATGGCTACACCTTC.